The text below deals with one T cell receptor (beta chain). Its antigen has not been determined. No quality values exist for individual bases; no much larger clone is one base distant. TCRbeta CDR3 regions were amplified from genomic DNA using the immunoSEQ Assay, a bias-controlled multiplex PCR. Under the source paper's analysis protocol: The number of nucleated cells in each sample was estimated by amplification of reference gene primers within the assay. To quantify the absolute abundance of each unique TCRbeta CDR3 rearrangement, sequence reads were collapsed and filtered. For each sample, productive Simpson clonality was calculated by taking the square root of Simpson's diversity index across productive rearrangements. TCRdb took this table from immuneACCESS and kept in-frame rearrangements with V and J called. Such tables lack part of the clones; where checked against another copy, unresolved V genes explain under half of the gap, and the rest is unexplained. The DNA was the basis for D and trimming; V, J and clone size are from that table. This sample holds about 170,000 clones; approximately 80% were observed only once. About 8.1% of the sample lies in the top ten.

The junction shows trimming of 1 base on V and 3 bases on J, plus 15 bases between the germline ends. From cysteine to phenylalanine, the CDR3 is 16 amino acids long. The read is trimmed to its CDR3 DNA, 48 bases read in frame from base 1. Reading the germline V gene gives CDR1 SGHTA and CDR2 FQGNSA. This entry is derived from a study of blood T cell repertoires in COVID-19 (dated by TCRdb to 2018 to 2021). For the study in its entirety: Collaborator samples came from the United States, Italy and Spain and covered acute and convalescent phases of COVID-19. A de-identified subject ID, COVID-19 status, age in years and sex were almost always included in the sample metadata. HLA class I and class II types, where available, came from metadata supplied by the sample provider rather than from assay-based typing. The repertoires were released in a freely available public database meant as a resource for research on the immune response to SARS-CoV-2. The samples were drawn from two sources: the first 160 participants of the ongoing ImmuneRACE study, and 950 to 1,500 subjects contributed by 6 global collaborators. Subjects who had been exposed to COVID-19, were actively infected with it, or had recovered from it provided the deeply sampled blood TCRbeta repertoires that made up the dataset. The prospective study material was composed of cDNA or gDNA derived from T cells, B-cell-depleted T cells, or PBMCs.

Study-level results and caveats: How much clinical and demographic metadata was included differed by source and by participant, and the metadata was provided uncurated.

One collaborating source in Seattle enrolled patients during active infection and followed them longitudinally through the course of disease. Collaborating institutions collected whole blood in K2EDTA tubes following their own protocols. For TCRbeta analysis, collaborators shipped samples as frozen whole blood, isolated PBMCs, or DNA extracted from either of those sample types. In this chain, TRBV7-2 is recombined with TRBJ1-2; the D gene identity is not certain. Input material: peripheral blood. The source of this sequence is a woman at least 80 years old with COVID-19, enrolled during active disease. Read as DNA, the sequence is TGTGCCAGCAGCTTAGGTGGGCAGGAAGCCCACTATGGCTACACCTTC. This encodes CASSLGGQEAHYGYTF.